Presented here are 9 T cell receptor beta chains from one specimen sequenced in a study of blood T cells in healthy people across ages. The second PCR ran about 6 to 11 cycles with a sample-barcoded 5' primer and J-beta primers. TCRdb re-derived calls from the 5' RACE reads in MiXCR, one entry per CDR3 protein. The sample consists of 850,000 or so distinct CDR3 sequences, around 26% of them appearing once. The sequenced material came from blood. These receptors originate from a woman of 80 years or more in good health.

The table lists this clonotype with many counts. The chain recombines TRBV10-2 with TRBJ2-5; tentatively, D is TRBD2 (5 bases). The CDR3 runs 14 residues. V lost 0 bases, J lost 6 bases, and 11 bases lay in between. From germline, CDR1 is WSHSY and CDR2 SAAADI. This chain's CDR3 is CASSESLALKTQYF. CDR3 coding DNA: TGCGCCAGCAGTGAGTCGCTAGCTTTAAAGACCCAGTACTTC.

The chain recombines TRBV9 with TRBJ2-1; 7 bases line up with TRBD1. The trim removed 0 bases at V and 0 bases at J, leaving 3 bases unmatched. This CDR3 has 16 amino acids. The germline V gene encodes CDR1 SGDLS and CDR2 YYNGEE. CDR3 in amino acids: CASSVEGASSYNEQFF. Written as DNA, the CDR3 is TGTGCCAGCAGCGTAGAGGGGGCAAGCTCCTACAATGAGCAGTTCTTC.

The table lists this clonotype with a few counts. A single base separates this from a much larger clone, so it may be a read error. The rearrangement uses TRBV2 and TRBJ2-1; D may be TRBD2 (6 bases). There are 15 residues in the CDR3. Germline V lookup: CDR1 SNHLY, CDR2 FYNNEI. In DNA form, the CDR3 reads TGTGCCAGCAGGGCCCGGGGGAACCCCTACAATGAGCGGTTCTTC. Its translation: CASRARGNPYNERFF.

As regards this clonotype: A read error is possible here, since a much larger clone lies one base away. The chain uses TRBV27 and TRBJ1-6; the D is unclear. The V gene lost 4 bases and the J gene lost 7 bases, with 8 bases spanning the gap. The CDR3 totals 13 residues. Germline-derived CDR1 and CDR2 are MNHEY and SMNVEV (reference sequence). In DNA, the CDR3 is TGTGCCAGCAGTTGCGGTCCAAATTCACCCCTCCACTTT. Its translation is CASSCGPNSPLHF.

J is TRBJ1-1 and V is TRBV7-2; D remains unclear. Trimming took 4 bases from V and 1 from J, leaving 10 bases between them. Germline loops: CDR1 SGHTA, CDR2 FQGNSA. The CDR3 is 14 amino acids. Here the CDR3 reads CASSSGLPNTEAFF. The DNA of the CDR3 is TGTGCCAGCAGCTCCGGACTGCCGAACACTGAAGCTTTCTTT.

The sample holds many counts of this clonotype. The chain carries TRBV7-2 and TRBJ2-1; the match to TRBD1 covers 11 bases. This CDR3 region has 15 residues. Unmatched junction bases numbered 3, after V lost 5 bases and J lost 3 bases. In germline, CDR1 is SGHTA, CDR2 FQGNSA. CDR3 amino acids: CASSRTGGYYNEQFF. In DNA, the CDR3 is TGTGCCAGCAGCCGGACAGGGGGCTACTACAATGAGCAGTTCTTC.

This clonotype has more than one count but fewer than ten. Given a much more abundant clone one base away, this may be a read error. The gene calls are TRBV20-1 and TRBJ2-1; D is uncertain. Trimming pared 6 bases from V and 13 bases from J, leaving 22 bases between. The CDR3 consists of 13 residues. In germline, CDR1 is DFQATT, CDR2 SNEGSKA (reference sequence). The CDR3 region is CSASRRHKETQFF. In nucleotides, the CDR3 is TGCAGTGCCTCGCGACGGCATAAAGAGACCCAGTTCTTC.

This clonotype was detected a few times. This may come from a read error, since a much larger clone is one base off. The rearrangement joins TRBV7-9 to TRBJ2-5; no definite D call. The CDR3 extends over 11 amino acids. The germline V gene encodes CDR1 SEHNR and CDR2 FQNEAQ (reference sequence). V was clipped by 1 base and J by 11 bases, with 8 bases between them. The CDR3 nucleotides are TGTGCCAGCAGCTTAGATGCGTGGCAGTACTTC. Translated: CASSLDAWQYF.

This clonotype has more than one count but fewer than ten. The chain uses TRBV11-2 and TRBJ2-1; 14 bases map to TRBD2. Germline V gives CDR1 SGHAT, CDR2 FQNNGV. Trimming took 5 bases from V and 14 from J; bases not matched to a gene: 5. This CDR3 region has 13 residues. The CDR3 region has the DNA TGTGCCAGCAGCCCGACTAGCGGGGGGGCCGAGTTCTTC. Protein product: CASSPTSGGAEFF. Full variable domain (missing parts from reference TRBV11-2 and TRBJ2-1): EAGVAQSPRYKIIEKRQSVAFWCNPISGHATLYWYQQILGQGPKLLIQFQNNGVVDDSQLPKDRFSAERLKGVDSTLKIQPAKLEDSAVYLCASSPTSGGAEFFGPGTRLTVL.